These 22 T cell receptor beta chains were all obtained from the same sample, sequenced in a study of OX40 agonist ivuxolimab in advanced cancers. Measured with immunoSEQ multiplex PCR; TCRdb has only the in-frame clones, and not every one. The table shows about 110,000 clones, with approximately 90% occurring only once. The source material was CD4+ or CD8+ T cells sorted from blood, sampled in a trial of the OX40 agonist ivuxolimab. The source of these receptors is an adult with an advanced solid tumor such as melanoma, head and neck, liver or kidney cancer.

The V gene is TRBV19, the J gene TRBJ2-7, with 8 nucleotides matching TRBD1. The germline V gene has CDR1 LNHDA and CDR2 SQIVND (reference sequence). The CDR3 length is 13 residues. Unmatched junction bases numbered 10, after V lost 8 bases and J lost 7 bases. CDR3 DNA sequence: TGTGCCAGTTCCAAGGACAGGGCTAGGGAGCAGTACTTC. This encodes CASSKDRAREQYF.

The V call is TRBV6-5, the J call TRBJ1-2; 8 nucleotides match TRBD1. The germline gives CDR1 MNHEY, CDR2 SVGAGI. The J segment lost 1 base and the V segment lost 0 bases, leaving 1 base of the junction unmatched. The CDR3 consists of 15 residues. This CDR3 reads CASSYSGQGNYGYTF. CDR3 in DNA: TGTGCCAGCAGTTACTCAGGACAGGGTAACTATGGCTACACCTTC.

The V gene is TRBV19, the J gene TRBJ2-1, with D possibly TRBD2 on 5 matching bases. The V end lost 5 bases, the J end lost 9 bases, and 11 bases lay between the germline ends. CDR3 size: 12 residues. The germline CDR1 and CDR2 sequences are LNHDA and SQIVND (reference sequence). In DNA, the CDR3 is TGTGCCAGTAGTGGAGTGGGGAGTGAGCAGTTCTTC. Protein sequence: CASSGVGSEQFF.

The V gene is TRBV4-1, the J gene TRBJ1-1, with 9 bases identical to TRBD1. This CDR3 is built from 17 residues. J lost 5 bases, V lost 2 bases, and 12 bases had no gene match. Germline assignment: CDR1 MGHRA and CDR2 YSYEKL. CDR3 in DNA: TGCGCCAGCAGCCAAATACAGGGGGCGCAGAGAGGTACTGAAGCTTTCTTT. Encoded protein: CASSQIQGAQRGTEAFF.

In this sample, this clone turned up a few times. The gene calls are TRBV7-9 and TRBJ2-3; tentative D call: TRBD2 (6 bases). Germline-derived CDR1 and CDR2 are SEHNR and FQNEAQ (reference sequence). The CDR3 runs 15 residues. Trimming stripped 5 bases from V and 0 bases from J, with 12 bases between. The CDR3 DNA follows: TGTGCCAGCAGCCGGACTAAACCTAGCACAGATACGCAGTATTTT. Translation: CASSRTKPSTDTQYF.

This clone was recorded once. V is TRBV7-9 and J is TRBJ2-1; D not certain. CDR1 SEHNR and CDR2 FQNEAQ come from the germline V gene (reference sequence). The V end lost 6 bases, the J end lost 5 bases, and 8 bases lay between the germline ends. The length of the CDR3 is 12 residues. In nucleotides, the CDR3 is TGTGCCAGCAGTCCCACACACAATGAGCAGTTCTTC. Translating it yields CASSPTHNEQFF.

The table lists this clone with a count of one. The CDR3 reads CASNIDRNGVDGYTF. CDR3 sequence (DNA): TGTGCCAGCAATATAGACAGAAATGGAGTTGATGGCTACACCTTC. The chain recombines TRBV6-5 with TRBJ1-2; possibly TRBD1 for D (5 bases). The length of the CDR3 is 15 residues. The V end was cut by 7 bases, the J end by 6 bases, with 21 bases between. Germline CDR1 MNHEY, CDR2 SVGAGI.

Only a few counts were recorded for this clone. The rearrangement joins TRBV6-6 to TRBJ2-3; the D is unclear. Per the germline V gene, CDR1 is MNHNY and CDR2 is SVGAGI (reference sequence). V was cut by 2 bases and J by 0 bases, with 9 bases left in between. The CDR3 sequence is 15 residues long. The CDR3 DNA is TGTGCCAGCAGTTACCTTAAACCTAGCACAGATACGCAGTATTTT. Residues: CASSYLKPSTDTQYF.

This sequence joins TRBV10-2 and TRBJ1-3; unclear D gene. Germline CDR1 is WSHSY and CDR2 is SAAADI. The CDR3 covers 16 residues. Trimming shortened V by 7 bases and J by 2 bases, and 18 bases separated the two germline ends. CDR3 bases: TGCGCCAGCACGCCCTCACCAACCAGACCTGGAAACACCATATATTTT. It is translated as CASTPSPTRPGNTIYF.

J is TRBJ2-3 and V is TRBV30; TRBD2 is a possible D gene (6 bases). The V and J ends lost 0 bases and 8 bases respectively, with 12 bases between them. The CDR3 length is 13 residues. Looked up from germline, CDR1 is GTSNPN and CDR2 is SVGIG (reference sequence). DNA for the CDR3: TGTGCCTGGAGTGTAAGGCGGGAAGCTACGCAGTATTTT. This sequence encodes CAWSVRREATQYF.

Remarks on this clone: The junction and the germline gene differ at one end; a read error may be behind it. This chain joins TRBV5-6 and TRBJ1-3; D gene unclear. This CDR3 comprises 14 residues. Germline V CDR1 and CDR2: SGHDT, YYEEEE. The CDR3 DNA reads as TGTGCCAGCAGCTTGAATGTAGGTTGGGCAGGACCTGATTTT. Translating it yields CASSLNVGWAGPDF.

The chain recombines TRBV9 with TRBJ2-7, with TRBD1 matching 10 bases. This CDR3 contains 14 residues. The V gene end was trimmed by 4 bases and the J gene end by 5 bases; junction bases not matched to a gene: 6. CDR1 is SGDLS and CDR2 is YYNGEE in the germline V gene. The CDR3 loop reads CASSPRTGGNEQYF. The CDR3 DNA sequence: TGTGCCAGCAGCCCACGGACAGGGGGAAACGAGCAGTACTTC.

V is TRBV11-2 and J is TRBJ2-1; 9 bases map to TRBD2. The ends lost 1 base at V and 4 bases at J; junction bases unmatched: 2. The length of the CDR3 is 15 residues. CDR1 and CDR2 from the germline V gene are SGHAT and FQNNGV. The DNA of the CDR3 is TGTGCCAGCAGCTTAGGGACTAGCGTTTACAATGAGCAGTTCTTC. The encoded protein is CASSLGTSVYNEQFF.

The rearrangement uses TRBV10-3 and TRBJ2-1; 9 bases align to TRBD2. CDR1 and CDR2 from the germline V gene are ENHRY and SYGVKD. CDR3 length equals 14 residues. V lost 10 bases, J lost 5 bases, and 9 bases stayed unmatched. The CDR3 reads CATLLAGEHNEQFF. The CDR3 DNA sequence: TGTGCCACCCTACTAGCGGGTGAACACAATGAGCAGTTCTTC.

The CDR3 sequence is CSATGEETQYF. As DNA, the CDR3 is TGCAGTGCTACAGGGGAGGAGACCCAGTACTTC. This chain connects TRBV20-1 to TRBJ2-5, with D perhaps matching TRBD1 (6 bases). The V gene's germline CDR1 is DFQATT and CDR2 SNEGSKA (reference sequence). The ends were cut back, 4 bases at V and 5 bases at J, with 8 bases in the middle. The CDR3 runs 11 residues.

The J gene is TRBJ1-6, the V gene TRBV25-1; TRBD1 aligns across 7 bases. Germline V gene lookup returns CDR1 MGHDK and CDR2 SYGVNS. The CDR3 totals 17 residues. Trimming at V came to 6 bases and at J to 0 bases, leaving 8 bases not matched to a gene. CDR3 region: CASSPTQGLSYNSPLHF. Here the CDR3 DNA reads TGTGCCAGCAGCCCAACACAGGGGCTCTCCTATAATTCACCCCTCCACTTT.

CDR3 DNA: TGTGCCAGCAGTGAATCTCTGGGGGCCAACTATGGCTACACCTTC. This encodes CASSESLGANYGYTF. The chain is built from TRBV2 and TRBJ1-2; possibly TRBD1 for D (6 bases). Per the germline V gene, CDR1 is SNHLY and CDR2 is FYNNEI. The CDR3 is 15 residues long. The germline V and J ends were trimmed by 2 bases and 2 bases, with 12 bases remaining between them.

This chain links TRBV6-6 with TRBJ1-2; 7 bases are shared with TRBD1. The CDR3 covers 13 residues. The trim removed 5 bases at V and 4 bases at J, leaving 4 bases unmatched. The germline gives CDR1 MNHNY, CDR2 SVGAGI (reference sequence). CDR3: CASSDRDSYGYTF. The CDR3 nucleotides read TGTGCCAGCAGTGACAGGGATAGCTATGGCTACACCTTC.

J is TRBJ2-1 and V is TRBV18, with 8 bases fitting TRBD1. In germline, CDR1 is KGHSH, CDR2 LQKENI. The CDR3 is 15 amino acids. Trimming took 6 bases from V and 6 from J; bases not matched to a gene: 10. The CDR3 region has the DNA TGTGCCAGCTCCGTAGACAGGGGAGCGACCAATGAGCAGTTCTTC. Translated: CASSVDRGATNEQFF.

The CDR3 loop reads CATSSGLGKLFF. The CDR3 region has the DNA TGTGCCACCAGCAGCGGGTTGGGGAAACTGTTTTTT. This rearrangement joins TRBV15 to TRBJ1-4; no definite D call. The CDR3 is 12 residues long. Trimming left V 3 bases short and J 11 bases short, with 10 bases between. CDR1 is LNHNV and CDR2 is YYDKDF in the germline V gene (reference sequence).

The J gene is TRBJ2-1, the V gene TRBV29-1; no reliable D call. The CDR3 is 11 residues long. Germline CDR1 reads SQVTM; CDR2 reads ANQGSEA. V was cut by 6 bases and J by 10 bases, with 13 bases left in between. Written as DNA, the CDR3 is TGCAGCGTATCTTTCGAAGAGGAGCAGTTCTTC. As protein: CSVSFEEEQFF.

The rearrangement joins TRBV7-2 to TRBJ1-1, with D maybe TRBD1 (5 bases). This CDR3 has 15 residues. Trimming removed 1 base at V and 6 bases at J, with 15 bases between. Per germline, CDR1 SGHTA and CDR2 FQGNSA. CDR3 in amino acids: CASSLGRRGNSEAFF. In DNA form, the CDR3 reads TGTGCCAGCAGCTTAGGGAGGAGGGGAAACTCTGAAGCTTTCTTT.